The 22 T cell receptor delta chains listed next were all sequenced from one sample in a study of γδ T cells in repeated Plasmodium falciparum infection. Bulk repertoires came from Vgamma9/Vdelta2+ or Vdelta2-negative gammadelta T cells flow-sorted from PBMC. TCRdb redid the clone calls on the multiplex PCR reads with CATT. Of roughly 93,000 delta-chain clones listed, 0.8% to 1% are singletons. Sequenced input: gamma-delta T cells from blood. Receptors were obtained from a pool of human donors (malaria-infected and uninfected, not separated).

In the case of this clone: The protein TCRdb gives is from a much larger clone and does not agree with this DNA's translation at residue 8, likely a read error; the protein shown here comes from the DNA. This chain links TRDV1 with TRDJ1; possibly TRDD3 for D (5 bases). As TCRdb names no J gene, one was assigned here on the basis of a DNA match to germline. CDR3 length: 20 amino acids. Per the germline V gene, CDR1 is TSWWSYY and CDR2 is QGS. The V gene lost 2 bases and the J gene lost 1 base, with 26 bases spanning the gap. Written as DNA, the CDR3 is TGTGCTCTTGGGGAAAACAGCAGGCCATCCTCGGGGGTCCTCACCGATAAACTCATCTTT. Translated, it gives CALGENSRPSSGVLTDKLIF.

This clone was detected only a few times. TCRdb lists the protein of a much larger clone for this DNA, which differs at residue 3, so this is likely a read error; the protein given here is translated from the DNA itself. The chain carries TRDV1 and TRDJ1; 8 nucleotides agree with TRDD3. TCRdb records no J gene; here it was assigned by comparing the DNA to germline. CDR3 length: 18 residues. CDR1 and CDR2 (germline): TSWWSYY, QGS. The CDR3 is CAHGTRPWGTHETDKLIF. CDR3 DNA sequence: TGTGCTCATGGGACCAGACCCTGGGGGACCCACGAGACCGATAAACTCATCTTT.

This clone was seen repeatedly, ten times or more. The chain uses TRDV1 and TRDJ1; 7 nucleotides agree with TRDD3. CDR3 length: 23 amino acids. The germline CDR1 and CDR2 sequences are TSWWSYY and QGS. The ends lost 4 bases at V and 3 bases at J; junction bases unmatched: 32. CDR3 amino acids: CALGARWIPPRGGDLRYPDKLIF. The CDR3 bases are TGTGCTCTTGGGGCCCGGTGGATACCACCGAGGGGGGGGGATCTGAGGTACCCCGATAAACTCATCTTT.

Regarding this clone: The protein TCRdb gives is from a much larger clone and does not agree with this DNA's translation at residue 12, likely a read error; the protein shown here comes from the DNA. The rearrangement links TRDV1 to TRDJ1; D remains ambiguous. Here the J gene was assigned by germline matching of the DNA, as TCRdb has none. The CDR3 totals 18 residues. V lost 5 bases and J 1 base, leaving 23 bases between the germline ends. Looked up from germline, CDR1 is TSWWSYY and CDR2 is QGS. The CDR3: CALGNPSRPPLGTDKLIF. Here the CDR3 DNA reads TGTGCTCTTGGGAACCCGAGTCGCCCGCCCTTAGGCACCGATAAACTCATCTTT.

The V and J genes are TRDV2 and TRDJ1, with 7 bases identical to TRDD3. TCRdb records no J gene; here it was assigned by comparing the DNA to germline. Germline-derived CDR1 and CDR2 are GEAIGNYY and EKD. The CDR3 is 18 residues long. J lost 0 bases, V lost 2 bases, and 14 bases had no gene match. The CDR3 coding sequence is TGTGCCTGTGACAAGCTGGGGGGGTCGGGCGGTAACACCGATAAACTCATCTTT. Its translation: CACDKLGGSGGNTDKLIF.

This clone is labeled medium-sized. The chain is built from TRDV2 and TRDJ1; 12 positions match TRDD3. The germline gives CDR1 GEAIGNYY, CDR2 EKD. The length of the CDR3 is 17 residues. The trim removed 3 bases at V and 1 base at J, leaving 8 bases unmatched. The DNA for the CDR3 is TGTGCCTGTGACTTCGTACTGGGGGATACAAGCACCGATAAACTCATCTTT. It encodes CACDFVLGDTSTDKLIF.

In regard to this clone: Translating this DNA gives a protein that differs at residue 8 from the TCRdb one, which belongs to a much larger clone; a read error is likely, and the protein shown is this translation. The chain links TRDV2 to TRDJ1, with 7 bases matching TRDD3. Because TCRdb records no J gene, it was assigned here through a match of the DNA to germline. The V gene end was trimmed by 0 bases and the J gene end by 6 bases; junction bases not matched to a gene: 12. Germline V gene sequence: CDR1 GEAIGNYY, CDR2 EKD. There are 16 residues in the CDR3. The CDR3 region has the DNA TGTGCCTGTGACACCGAGTTTCCGGGGGATGTAAATAAACTCATCTTT. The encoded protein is CACDTEFPGDVNKLIF.

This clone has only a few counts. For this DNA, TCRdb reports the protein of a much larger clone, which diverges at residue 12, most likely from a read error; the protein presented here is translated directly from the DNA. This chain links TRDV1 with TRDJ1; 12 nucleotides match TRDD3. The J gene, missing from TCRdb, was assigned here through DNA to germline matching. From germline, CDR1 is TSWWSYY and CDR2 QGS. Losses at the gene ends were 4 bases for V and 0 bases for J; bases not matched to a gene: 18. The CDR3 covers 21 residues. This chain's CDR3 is CALGVPNWGIPTVGYTDKLIF. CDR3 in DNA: TGTGCTCTTGGGGTCCCTAACTGGGGGATACCCACCGTCGGGTACACCGATAAACTCATCTTT.

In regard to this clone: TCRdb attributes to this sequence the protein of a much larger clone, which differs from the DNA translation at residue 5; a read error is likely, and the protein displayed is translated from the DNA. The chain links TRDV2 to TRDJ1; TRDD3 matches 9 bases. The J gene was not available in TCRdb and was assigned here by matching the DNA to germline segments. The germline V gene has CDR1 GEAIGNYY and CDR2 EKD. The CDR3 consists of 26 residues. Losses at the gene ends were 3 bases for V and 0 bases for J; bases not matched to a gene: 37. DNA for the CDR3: TGTGCCTGTGACCACAGGCCTTCTCCATTCCTGGGGGATCGGGGGGTGCCGAAGTTGTACACCGATAAACTCATCTTT. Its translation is CACDHRPSPFLGDRGVPKLYTDKLIF.

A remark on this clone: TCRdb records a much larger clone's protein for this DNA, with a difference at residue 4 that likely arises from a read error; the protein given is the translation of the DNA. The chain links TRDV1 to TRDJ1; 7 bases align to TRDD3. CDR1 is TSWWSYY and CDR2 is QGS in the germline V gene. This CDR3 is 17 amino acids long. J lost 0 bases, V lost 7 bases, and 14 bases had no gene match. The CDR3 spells CALEDVPGGLYTDKLIF. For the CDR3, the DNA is TGTGCTCTTGAGGACGTCCCTGGGGGTTTGTACACCGATAAACTCATCTTT.

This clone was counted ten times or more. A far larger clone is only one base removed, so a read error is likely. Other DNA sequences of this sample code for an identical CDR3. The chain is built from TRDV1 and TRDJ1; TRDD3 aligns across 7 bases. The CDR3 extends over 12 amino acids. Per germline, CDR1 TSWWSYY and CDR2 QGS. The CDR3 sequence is CALVSVDTELIF. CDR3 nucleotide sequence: TGTGCCCTTGTATCAGTGGATACGGAACTCATCTTT.

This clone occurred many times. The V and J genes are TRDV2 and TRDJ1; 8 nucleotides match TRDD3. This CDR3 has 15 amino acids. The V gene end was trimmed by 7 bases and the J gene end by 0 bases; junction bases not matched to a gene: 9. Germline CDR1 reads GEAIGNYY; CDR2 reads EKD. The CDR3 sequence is CACDSLGVDTDKLIF. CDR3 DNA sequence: TGTGCCTGCGACTCACTGGGGGTCGACACCGATAAACTCATCTTT.

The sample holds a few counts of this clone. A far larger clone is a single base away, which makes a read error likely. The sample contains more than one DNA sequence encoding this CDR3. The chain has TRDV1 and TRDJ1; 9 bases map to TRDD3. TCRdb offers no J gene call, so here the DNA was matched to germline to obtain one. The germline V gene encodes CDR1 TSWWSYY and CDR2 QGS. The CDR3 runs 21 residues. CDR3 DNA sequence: TGCGCTCTTGGGGAACCGGAACCCCGCGTACTGGGGGAATTTTACACCGATAAACTCATCTTT. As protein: CALGEPEPRVLGEFYTDKLIF.

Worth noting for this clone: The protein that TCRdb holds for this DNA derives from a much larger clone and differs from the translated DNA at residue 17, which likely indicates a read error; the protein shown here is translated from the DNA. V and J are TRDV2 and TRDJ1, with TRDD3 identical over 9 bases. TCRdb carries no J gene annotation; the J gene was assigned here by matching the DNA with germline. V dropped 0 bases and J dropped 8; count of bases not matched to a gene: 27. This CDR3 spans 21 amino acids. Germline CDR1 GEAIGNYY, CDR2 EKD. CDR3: CACDTAESWGIEFQEWRKLIF. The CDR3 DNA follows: TGTGCCTGTGACACCGCGGAGAGCTGGGGGATCGAGTTTCAGGAATGGAGAAAACTCATCTTT.

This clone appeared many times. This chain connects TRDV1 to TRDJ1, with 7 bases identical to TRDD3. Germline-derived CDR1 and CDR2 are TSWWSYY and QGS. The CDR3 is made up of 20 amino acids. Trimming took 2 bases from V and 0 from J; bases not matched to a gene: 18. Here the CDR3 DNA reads TGTGCTCTTGGGGAAAAGGAGGATACGCCGTACTTCTTGTACACCGATAAACTCATCTTT. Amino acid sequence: CALGEKEDTPYFLYTDKLIF.

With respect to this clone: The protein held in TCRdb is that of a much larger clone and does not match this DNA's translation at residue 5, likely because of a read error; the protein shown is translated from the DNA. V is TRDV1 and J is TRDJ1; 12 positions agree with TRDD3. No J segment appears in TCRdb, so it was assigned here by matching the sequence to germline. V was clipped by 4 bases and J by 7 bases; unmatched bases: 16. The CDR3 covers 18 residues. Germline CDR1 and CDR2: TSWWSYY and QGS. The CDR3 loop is CALGGTQELLGDTLKLIF. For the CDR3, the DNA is TGTGCTCTTGGGGGAACGCAGGAACTACTGGGGGATACCCTTAAACTCATCTTT.

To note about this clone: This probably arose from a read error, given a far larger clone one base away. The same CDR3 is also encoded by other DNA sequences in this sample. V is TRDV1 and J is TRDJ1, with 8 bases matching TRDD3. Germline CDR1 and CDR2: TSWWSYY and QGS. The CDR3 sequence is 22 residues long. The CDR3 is CALGDIFPSTSTGGLYTDKLIF. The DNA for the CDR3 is TGTGCCCTTGGGGACATTTTCCCTTCTACCAGTACTGGGGGCCTGTACACCGATAAACTCATCTTT.

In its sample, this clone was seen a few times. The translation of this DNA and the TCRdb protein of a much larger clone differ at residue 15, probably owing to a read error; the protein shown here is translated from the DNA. The CDR3 DNA is TGTGCCTGTGACACAGTTTCCTACGCTGAAGGGCGGCCCTCATGCACCGATAAACTCATCTTT. It encodes CACDTVSYAEGRPSCTDKLIF. The rearrangement joins TRDV2 to TRDJ1; 7 nucleotides match TRDD2. The J gene, missing from TCRdb, was assigned here through DNA to germline matching. V was pared by 1 base and J by 1 base, with 23 bases of the junction left unmatched. CDR1 GEAIGNYY and CDR2 EKD come from the germline V gene. The CDR3 length is 21 residues.

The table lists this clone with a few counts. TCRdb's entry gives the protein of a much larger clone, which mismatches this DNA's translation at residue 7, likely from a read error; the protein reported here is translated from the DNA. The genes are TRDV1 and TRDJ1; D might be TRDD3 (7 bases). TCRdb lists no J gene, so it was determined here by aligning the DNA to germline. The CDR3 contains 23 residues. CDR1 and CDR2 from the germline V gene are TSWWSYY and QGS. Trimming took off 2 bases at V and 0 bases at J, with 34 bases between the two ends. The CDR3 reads CALGERGILRLREYDGYTDKLIF. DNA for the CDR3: TGTGCTCTTGGGGAAAGGGGGATCCTACGTTTACGGGAGTACGACGGGTACACCGATAAACTCATCTTT.

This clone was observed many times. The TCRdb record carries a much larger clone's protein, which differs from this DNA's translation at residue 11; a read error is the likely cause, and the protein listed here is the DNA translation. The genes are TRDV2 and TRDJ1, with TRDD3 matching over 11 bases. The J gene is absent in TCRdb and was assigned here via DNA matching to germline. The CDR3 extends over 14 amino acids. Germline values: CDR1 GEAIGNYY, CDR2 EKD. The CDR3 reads CACDPGGYTDELIF. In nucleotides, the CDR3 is TGTGCCTGTGACCCTGGGGGATACACCGATGAACTCATCTTT.

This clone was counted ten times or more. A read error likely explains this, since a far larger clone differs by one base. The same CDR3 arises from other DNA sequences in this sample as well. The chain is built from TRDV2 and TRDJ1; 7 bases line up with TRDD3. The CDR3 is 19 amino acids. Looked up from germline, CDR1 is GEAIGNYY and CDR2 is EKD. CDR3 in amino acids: CACDTPWDTKGPYTDKLIF. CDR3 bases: TGTGCCTGTGACACCCCATGGGATACTAAAGGCCCGTACACCGATAAGCTCATCTTT.

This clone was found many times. The CDR3 loop is CACDPLGGVTGGFYTDKLIF. In nucleotides, the CDR3 is TGTGCCTGTGACCCGCTCGGAGGGGTTACTGGGGGGTTTTACACCGATAAACTCATCTTT. J is TRDJ1 and V is TRDV2, with 8 positions matching TRDD3. Per the germline V gene, CDR1 is GEAIGNYY and CDR2 is EKD. V was pared by 3 bases and J by 0 bases, with 20 bases of the junction left unmatched. CDR3 length: 20 residues.